The 27 T cell receptor beta chains reported below all come from one sample, sequenced in a study of metastatic and nonmetastatic thyroid tumors. TCRdb re-analyzed the PCR reads using MiXCR. The repertoire holds tens of thousands of clones, with roughly 9.8% as singletons. Until they underwent thyroid surgery, no patient had received any treatment. The specimen was blood. The receptors were gathered from a female donor with papillary thyroid cancer or a benign thyroid nodule (not recorded which). Some clones in this sample may be carry-over from other donors' samples.

This clone was detected ten times or more. The genes are TRBV3-1 and TRBJ2-3; D not resolved. Germline V gene lookup returns CDR1 LGHDT and CDR2 YNNKEL (reference sequence). There are 14 residues in the CDR3. The V end lost 2 bases, the J end lost 5 bases, and 11 bases lay between the germline ends. CDR3 DNA: TGTGCCAGCAGCCAATTCGGGCTGGGAGATACGCAGTATTTT. Its protein is CASSQFGLGDTQYF.

This chain uses TRBV4-2 with TRBJ2-3; a weak D match, TRBD1 (8 bases). The CDR3 spans 16 residues. CDR1 and CDR2 (germline): LGHNA, YNFKEQ. V lost 5 bases to trimming and J lost 2 bases, with 17 bases between them. The CDR3 nucleotides are TGTGCCAGCAGCGCAGGGGGCGGGGGTCACACAGATACGCAGTATTTT. It specifies CASSAGGGGHTDTQYF.

This clone appeared many times. The chain joins TRBV4-2 to TRBJ2-7, with 9 bases matching TRBD2. CDR1 is LGHNA, CDR2 YNFKEQ, per germline. The CDR3 is 15 amino acids. V trimming: 4 bases; J trimming: 9 bases; junction bases outside the gene matches: 13. CDR3 sequence: CASSPRVAGDTGQYF. As DNA, the CDR3 is TGTGCCAGCAGCCCCCGAGTAGCGGGAGATACTGGGCAGTACTTC.

This clone was detected many times. V is TRBV29-1 and J is TRBJ2-7, with 8 bases matching TRBD1. The J segment lost 2 bases and the V segment lost 4 bases, leaving 10 bases of the junction unmatched. The CDR3 consists of 15 residues. The germline CDR1 and CDR2 sequences are SQVTM and ANQGSEA. The DNA of the CDR3 is TGCAGCGTTGGGGCGGCTGACAGGGGTGCCTACGAGCAGTACTTC. Protein product: CSVGAADRGAYEQYF.

Worth noting for this clone: A much larger clone lies a single base off, so this may be a read error. The same CDR3 can be traced to other DNA sequences in this sample. The chain combines TRBV4-2 with TRBJ2-2; D gene ambiguous. The V and J ends lost 4 bases and 5 bases respectively, with 14 bases between them. CDR3 length: 15 amino acids. Germline CDR1 and CDR2: LGHNA and YNFKEQ. For the CDR3, the DNA is TGTGCCAGCAGCCCCCCCACCCAGGATACCGGGGAGCTGTTTTTT. Protein sequence: CASSPPTQDTGELFF.

This clone has ten or more counts. The chain has TRBV19 and TRBJ2-1; D unresolved. CDR1 and CDR2 from the germline V gene are LNHDA and SQIVND (reference sequence). CDR3 size: 15 residues. V was clipped by 1 base and J by 4 bases, with 11 bases between them. CDR3 DNA sequence: TGTGCCAGTAGTATAGCGGATAAACCTTACAATGAGCAGTTCTTC. Protein product: CASSIADKPYNEQFF.

Sample share makes this clone medium-sized (0.01 to 0.1%). The chain joins TRBV27 to TRBJ2-7, with D perhaps matching TRBD2 (6 bases). CDR3 length: 12 amino acids. Germline V CDR1 and CDR2: MNHEY, SMNVEV (reference sequence). V was trimmed by 9 bases and J by 7 bases, leaving 16 bases between them. CDR3: CARGLPVREQYF. DNA of the CDR3: TGTGCCAGGGGACTCCCCGTTAGGGAGCAGTACTTC.

Many counts were recorded for this clone. The V call is TRBV9, the J call TRBJ1-1, with D perhaps matching TRBD1 (6 bases). The germline CDR1 and CDR2 sequences are SGDLS and YYNGEE. Trimming removed 4 bases from V and 5 bases from J, with 18 bases in between. This CDR3 is 15 amino acids long. The CDR3 sequence: CASSPKGRGSTEAFF. CDR3 in DNA: TGTGCCAGCAGCCCGAAGGGCAGGGGAAGTACTGAAGCTTTCTTT.

The chain recombines TRBV5-6 with TRBJ1-1; 9 bases align to TRBD1. In germline, CDR1 is SGHDT, CDR2 YYEEEE. The V gene end was trimmed by 7 bases and the J gene end by 1 base; junction bases not matched to a gene: 8. This CDR3 comprises 15 residues. Here the CDR3 DNA reads TGTGCCAGCGGATACAGGGGGCCTGGGAACACTGAAGCTTTCTTT. It specifies CASGYRGPGNTEAFF.

This clone was seen many times. The chain is built from TRBV9 and TRBJ2-1; tentatively, D is TRBD1 (6 bases). Trimming pared 0 bases from V and 5 bases from J, leaving 12 bases between. The length of the CDR3 is 15 residues. CDR1 and CDR2 from the germline V gene are SGDLS and YYNGEE. CDR3 amino acids: CASSVAGAPDNEQFF. The CDR3 region has the DNA TGTGCCAGCAGCGTAGCAGGGGCCCCAGACAATGAGCAGTTCTTC.

There are many counts of this clone. V usage is TRBV24-1 and J usage is TRBJ1-2; D not resolved. Germline CDR1 is KGHDR and CDR2 is SFDVKD. Trimming removed 6 bases at V and 7 bases at J, with 8 bases between. The CDR3 is 11 amino acids. The CDR3 sequence is CATSSHLGYTF. In DNA form, the CDR3 reads TGTGCCACCAGTTCTCACCTTGGCTACACCTTC.

This clone came up many times. The chain is built from TRBV7-8 and TRBJ2-7; TRBD1 matches 9 bases. V lost 0 bases to trimming and J lost 1 base; unmatched junction nucleotides: 1. This CDR3 is 15 amino acids long. Germline V gene lookup returns CDR1 SGHVS and CDR2 FQNEAQ. The CDR3 protein is CASSLADRGSYEQYF. The CDR3 DNA follows: TGTGCCAGCAGCTTAGCGGACAGGGGTTCCTACGAGCAGTACTTC. The full variable domain, its missing parts supplied by reference TRBV7-8 and TRBJ2-7, is GAGVSQSPRYKVAKRGQDVALRCDPISGHVSLFWYQQALGQGPEFLTYFQNEAQLDKSGLPSDRFFAERPEGSVSTLKIQRTQQEDSAVYLCASSLADRGSYEQYFGPGTRLTVT.

Notes on this clone: A much more abundant neighbour one base away suggests this may be a read error. The chain links TRBV7-3 to TRBJ2-5; 12 bases map to TRBD2. Germline-derived CDR1 and CDR2 are SGHTA and FQGTGA. The CDR3 consists of 16 residues. V lost 7 bases, J lost 3 bases, and 9 bases stayed unmatched. The CDR3 DNA reads TGTGCCAGCACCGAAGATCGACTAGCGGGGGAAGAGACCCAGTACTTC. Translated, it gives CASTEDRLAGEETQYF.

In regard to this clone: This clone may be a read error of a much larger clone one base away. The chain carries TRBV11-2 and TRBJ2-7, with D hard to call. V was clipped by 5 bases and J by 4 bases, with 6 bases between them. The CDR3 sequence is 11 residues long. CDR1 and CDR2 from the germline V gene are SGHAT and FQNNGV. CDR3 sequence reads: CASSQFYEQYF. CDR3 DNA: TGTGCCAGCAGCCAGTTTTACGAGCAGTACTTC.

This chain links TRBV19 with TRBJ2-1; TRBD2 aligns across 14 bases. Trimming took 4 bases from V and 1 from J; bases not matched to a gene: 15. CDR1 and CDR2 (germline): LNHDA, SQIVND (reference sequence). This CDR3 spans 21 amino acids. The CDR3 sequence is CASSTPGLAGVYSSSYNEQFF. CDR3 in DNA: TGTGCCAGTAGTACACCGGGACTAGCGGGAGTATACTCCAGTTCCTACAATGAGCAGTTCTTC.

The chain employs TRBV6-5 and TRBJ1-2; 8 nucleotides line up with TRBD1. There are 16 residues in the CDR3. V dropped 2 bases and J dropped 3; count of bases not matched to a gene: 8. Germline V gene lookup returns CDR1 MNHEY and CDR2 SVGAGI. CDR3 nucleotide sequence: TGTGCCAGCAGTTACCTTTTGACAGGGGCAGACTATGGCTACACCTTC. This gives the protein CASSYLLTGADYGYTF.

Relative to its sample, this clone is medium-sized. The chain has TRBV6-5 and TRBJ1-3; TRBD1 aligns across 7 bases. J was trimmed by 2 bases and V by 2 bases; bases with no gene match: 6. The CDR3 runs 16 residues. The germline V gene encodes CDR1 MNHEY and CDR2 SVGAGI. CDR3 amino acids: CASSYRPTGTGNTIYF. The CDR3 DNA reads TGTGCCAGCAGTTACAGGCCGACAGGGACTGGAAACACCATATATTTT.

The table lists this clone with many counts. J is TRBJ2-7 and V is TRBV19, with D perhaps matching TRBD1 or TRBD2 (6 bases each). Germline lookup yields CDR1 LNHDA and CDR2 SQIVND (reference sequence). Trimming removed 0 bases from V and 4 bases from J, with 19 bases in between. This CDR3 is 17 amino acids long. As DNA, the CDR3 is TGTGCCAGTAGTATAGAGGGCCCCCCGCAGGGGAGGTACGAGCAGTACTTC. It specifies CASSIEGPPQGRYEQYF.

The chain employs TRBV7-2 and TRBJ2-7; TRBD1 might be the D (6 bases). Germline V gene sequence: CDR1 SGHTA, CDR2 FQGNSA. This CDR3 contains 15 residues. The V gene lost 1 base and the J gene lost 0 bases, with 10 bases spanning the gap. In nucleotides, the CDR3 is TGTGCCAGCAGCTTAGGAGGGGGAAGCTCCTACGAGCAGTACTTC. Amino acid sequence: CASSLGGGSSYEQYF.

At least ten counts were recorded for this clone. The rearrangement joins TRBV4-3 to TRBJ2-7; 7 bases map to TRBD2. The length of the CDR3 is 16 residues. V lost 1 base, J lost 4 bases, and 10 bases stayed unmatched. Germline V CDR1 and CDR2: LGHNA, YSLEER. CDR3: CASSQGIGGGPYEQYF. The CDR3 nucleotides are TGCGCCAGCAGCCAAGGGATCGGGGGAGGGCCTTACGAGCAGTACTTC.

This clone came up many times. This rearrangement joins TRBV7-2 to TRBJ2-2; D unclear. The CDR3 extends over 14 amino acids. Germline V lookup: CDR1 SGHTA, CDR2 FQGNSA. V was cut by 0 bases and J by 5 bases, with 7 bases left in between. The chain's CDR3 is CASSLAGMTGELFF. CDR3 sequence (DNA): TGTGCCAGCAGCTTAGCTGGGATGACCGGGGAGCTGTTTTTT.

This clone was seen ten or more times. This sequence joins TRBV4-1 and TRBJ2-1; the match to TRBD2 covers 7 bases. J was trimmed by 4 bases and V by 3 bases; bases with no gene match: 9. The CDR3 sequence is 16 residues long. Per the germline V gene, CDR1 is MGHRA and CDR2 is YSYEKL. The CDR3 protein is CASSHPRASGYNEQFF. CDR3 nucleotide sequence: TGCGCCAGCAGCCACCCCCGGGCTAGCGGTTACAATGAGCAGTTCTTC.

This clone has at least ten counts. The DNA of the CDR3 is TGCAGTGCTAGAGACCCCAGGAGGGGACCCACCGGGGAGCTGTTTTTT. The encoded protein is CSARDPRRGPTGELFF. The chain recombines TRBV20-1 with TRBJ2-2, with D possibly matching TRBD2 (6 bases). Trimming pared 0 bases from V and 4 bases from J, leaving 15 bases between. Looked up from germline, CDR1 is DFQATT and CDR2 is SNEGSKA (reference sequence). The CDR3 loop spans 16 amino acids.

This clone was seen repeatedly, ten times or more. The CDR3 spells CASSQLALGQSYEQYF. In DNA, the CDR3 is TGCGCCAGCAGCCAACTGGCCTTGGGACAGAGCTACGAGCAGTACTTC. This chain links TRBV4-1 with TRBJ2-7; TRBD1 matches 7 bases. V dropped 2 bases and J dropped 3; count of bases not matched to a gene: 10. There are 16 residues in the CDR3. CDR1 MGHRA and CDR2 YSYEKL come from the germline V gene.

The chain employs TRBV7-8 and TRBJ1-6; 8 nucleotides line up with TRBD1. Trimming at V came to 4 bases and at J to 9 bases, leaving 17 bases not matched to a gene. Germline CDR1 and CDR2: SGHVS and FQNEAQ. There are 18 residues in the CDR3. DNA of the CDR3: TGTGCCAGCAGCTCCTCCTCCCAGGACAGGGTTAAATCTTCACCCCTCCACTTT. Protein: CASSSSSQDRVKSSPLHF.

This clone has ten or more counts. Distinct nucleotide sequences in the sample also encode this CDR3. The DNA for the CDR3 is TGTGCCAGCAGCCTACGGGCCGGGAACACTGAAGCTTTCTTT. It translates to CASSLRAGNTEAFF. This chain connects TRBV12-3 or TRBV12-4 to TRBJ1-1; D gene ambiguous. The ends were cut back, 6 bases at V and 1 base at J, with 12 bases in the middle. This CDR3 spans 14 amino acids.

In its sample, this clone was seen many times. The chain is built from TRBV9 and TRBJ1-6; D is uncertain. V gave up 3 bases and J gave up 0 bases, with 13 bases separating them. The CDR3 has 17 residues. Germline CDR1 and CDR2: SGDLS and YYNGEE. The CDR3: CASSAPREGSYNSPLHF. In DNA, the CDR3 is TGTGCCAGCAGCGCCCCTCGTGAGGGCTCCTATAATTCACCCCTCCACTTT.